The clone carrying this T cell receptor beta chain was seen at least ten times. Its antigen is not known. Trimming cost V 4 bases and J 6 bases; bases outside gene matches: 9. Germline CDR1 is SGHVS and CDR2 is FQNEAQ. CDR3 length: 15 amino acids. These data are taken from a study of identical twins. Study-level findings and limits: Within twin pairs, the out-of-frame alpha sequences they shared showed excess low generation probability. Abundant beta clonotypes from cord blood had fewer insertions, unlike memory repertoires, which showed none.

From the 5' RACE reads, TCRdb called clonotypes with MiXCR, one entry per CDR3 protein. The sample consists of over 550,000 distinct CDR3 sequences, around 7.4% of them appearing once. The same sample was also used in a study of yellow fever vaccine responses in identical twins.

The sample consisted of PBMCs. The gene calls are TRBV7-8 and TRBJ1-3; 7 positions agree with TRBD1. The source is a woman younger than 35 in good health. CDR3 in amino acids: CASSSRDRAINTIYF. CDR3 coding DNA: TGTGCCAGCAGCTCGCGGGACAGAGCGATAAACACCATATATTTT.